One and the same sample provided the 2 T cell receptor beta chains below, sequenced in a study of T cells after yellow fever vaccination. TCRdb reprocessed the 5' RACE reads via MiXCR and lists one record per CDR3 protein. This sample has 180,000 or so distinct CDR3 sequences, with approximately 10% found just once. The starting material was CD8+ T cells sorted from PBMCs, obtained 15 days after the yellow fever booster vaccination. The receptors were sampled from a man younger than 35 who received the YFV17D yellow fever vaccine.

The rearrangement joins TRBV4-1 to TRBJ1-1; D is perhaps TRBD1 (6 bases). Germline V lookup: CDR1 MGHRA, CDR2 YSYEKL. The CDR3 runs to 16 residues. V shed 4 bases and J shed 3 bases, with 18 bases lying between them. For the CDR3, the DNA is TGCGCCAGCAGCCGCCTAGTTGCGGGGGCTGACACTGAAGCTTTCTTT. It codes for CASSRLVAGADTEAFF.

The chain employs TRBV24-1 and TRBJ2-7; 8 bases line up with TRBD1. Germline loops: CDR1 KGHDR, CDR2 SFDVKD. This CDR3 is 14 amino acids long. After removal of 9 bases from V and 3 bases from J, the junction contained 9 bases not matched to a gene. The DNA of the CDR3 is TGTGCCACCGGGATGGACAGGGAATACTACGAGCAGTACGTC. Protein product: CATGMDREYYEQYV.